This entry concerns a single T cell receptor beta chain. The antigen is not known. The data derive from a study of cytomegalovirus exposure and HLA in healthy donors. The PCR ran on 60 Vbeta and 13 Jbeta primers. In the authors' methods: The authors later counted 70 million to 80 million unique TCR beta chains, approximately 10 million of them shared. The assay was immunoSEQ multiplex PCR, and TCRdb's table has in-frame clones only and misses some. Clonal size and the V and J genes are those of that table, whereas D and trimming came from the DNA. The repertoire holds 170,000 or so clones, with around 80% as singletons. This CDR3 contains 16 residues. Trimming removed 4 bases at V and 0 bases at J, with 15 bases between. CDR1 is MNHNY, CDR2 SVGAGI, per germline (reference sequence). Study-wide findings and caveats: Presence/absence analyses supposed approximately even sequencing depth among donors.

Sequenced material: PBMCs. This clonotype was obtained from a middle-aged man in good health and CMV-seropositive. V gene TRBV6-6 combines with J gene TRBJ1-1, with no clear D. This CDR3 is CASSFPVVVMNTEAFF. Here the CDR3 DNA reads TGTGCCAGCAGTTTCCCCGTGGTAGTTATGAACACTGAAGCTTTCTTT.